This TCR beta chain was identified in a study of Graves' ophthalmopathy and Graves' hyperthyroidism. The study amplified TCR beta CDR3 regions using RNA transcripts. Scientists carried out first-round RT-PCR using HTBI primers and then a second-round multiplex PCR. TCRdb passed the multiplex PCR reads through MiXCR, listing each CDR3 protein once. There are roughly 600,000 distinct CDR3 sequences in the sample; roughly 40% occur only once, and about 4.1% lies in the top ten. Other autoimmune diseases, uncontrolled infections, pregnancy or lactation excluded patients from enrollment. Germline V gene lookup returns CDR1 MNHEY and CDR2 SVGAGI. This CDR3 comprises 13 residues. The V end was cut by 5 bases, the J end by 7 bases, with 11 bases between. This clonotype was detected only a few times.

The sequenced sample consisted of peripheral blood or thyroid tissue (not recorded which). This chain links TRBV6-5 with TRBJ1-4, with a tentative D call TRBD1 (5 bases). This clonotype was sampled from an adult man with Graves' hyperthyroidism. The CDR3, as DNA: TGTGCCAGCAGTGAAGGCAGGGTTGAAAAACTGTTTTTT. It translates to CASSEGRVEKLFF.